This T cell receptor (beta chain) was retrieved from a study of Graves' ophthalmopathy and Graves' hyperthyroidism. Study results and limitations: The authors also found most expanded thyroid clonotypes above 0.001 frequency in blood.

TCR beta CDR3 regions were amplified from RNA transcripts. After a first-round RT-PCR with HTBI primers, a second-round multiplex PCR was run. In TCRdb, the multiplex PCR reads were re-called with MiXCR into one record per CDR3 protein. The data contain 900,000 to 1,200,000 distinct CDR3 sequences, about 40% of them singletons. This clonotype was picked up a small number of times. The antigen is undetermined. The TCR sequence derives from an adult man with Graves' hyperthyroidism. Sequenced: peripheral blood or thyroid tissue (not recorded which).

The CDR3 region has the DNA TGTGCCAGCACCCGGCTGGGCGGACAGTCCTACGAGCAGTACTTC. Translated, it gives CASTRLGGQSYEQYF. This chain joins TRBV5-5 and TRBJ2-7; TRBD1 might be the D (6 bases). The CDR3 totals 15 residues. V was cut by 6 bases and J by 1 base, with 17 bases left in between. Germline values: CDR1 SGHKS, CDR2 YYEKEE (reference sequence).